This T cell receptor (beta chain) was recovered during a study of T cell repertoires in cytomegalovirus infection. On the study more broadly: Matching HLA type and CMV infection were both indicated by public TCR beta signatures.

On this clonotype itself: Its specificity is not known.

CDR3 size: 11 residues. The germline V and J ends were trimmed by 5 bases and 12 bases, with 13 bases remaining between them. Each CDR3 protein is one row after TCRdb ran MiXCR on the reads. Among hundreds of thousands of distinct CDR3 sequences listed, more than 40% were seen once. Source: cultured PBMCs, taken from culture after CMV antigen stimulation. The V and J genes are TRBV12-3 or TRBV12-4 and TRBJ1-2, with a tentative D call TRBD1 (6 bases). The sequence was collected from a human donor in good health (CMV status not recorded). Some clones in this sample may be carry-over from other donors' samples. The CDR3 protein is CASSQGRGDTF. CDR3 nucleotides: TGTGCCAGCAGTCAGGGGAGAGGCGACACCTTC.